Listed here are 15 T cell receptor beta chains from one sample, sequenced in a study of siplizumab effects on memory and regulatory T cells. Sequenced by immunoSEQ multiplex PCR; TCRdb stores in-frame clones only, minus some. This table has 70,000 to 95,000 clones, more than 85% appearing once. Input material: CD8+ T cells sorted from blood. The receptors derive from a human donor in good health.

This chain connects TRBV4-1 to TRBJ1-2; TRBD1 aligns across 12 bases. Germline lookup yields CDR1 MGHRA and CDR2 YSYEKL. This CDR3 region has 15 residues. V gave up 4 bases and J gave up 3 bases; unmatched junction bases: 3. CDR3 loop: CASSPGQGAHYGYTF. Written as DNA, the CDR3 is TGCGCCAGCAGCCCGGGACAGGGGGCTCACTATGGCTACACCTTC.

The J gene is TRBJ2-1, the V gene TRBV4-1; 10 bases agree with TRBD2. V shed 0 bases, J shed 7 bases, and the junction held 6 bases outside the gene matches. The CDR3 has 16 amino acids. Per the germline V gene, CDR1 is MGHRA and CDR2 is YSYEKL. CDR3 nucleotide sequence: TGCGCCAGCAGCCAAGATCCAGCGGGGGGGCCGAATGAGCAGTTCTTC. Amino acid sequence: CASSQDPAGGPNEQFF.

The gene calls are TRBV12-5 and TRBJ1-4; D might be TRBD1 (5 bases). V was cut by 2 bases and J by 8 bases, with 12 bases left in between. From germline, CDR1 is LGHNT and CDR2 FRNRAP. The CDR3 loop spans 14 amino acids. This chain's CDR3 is CASGLTGAWEKLFF. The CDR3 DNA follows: TGTGCTAGTGGTTTGACCGGGGCCTGGGAAAAACTGTTTTTT.

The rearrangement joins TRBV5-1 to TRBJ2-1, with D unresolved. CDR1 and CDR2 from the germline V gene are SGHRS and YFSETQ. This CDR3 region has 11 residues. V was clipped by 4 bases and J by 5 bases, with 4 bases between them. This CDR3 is CASSENNEQFF. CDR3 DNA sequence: TGCGCCAGCAGCGAAAACAATGAGCAGTTCTTC.

CDR3 sequence: CSVRQGAEDYGYTF. The DNA for the CDR3 is TGCAGCGTTCGGCAGGGGGCCGAGGACTATGGCTACACCTTC. The V call is TRBV29-1, the J call TRBJ1-2; the match to TRBD1 covers 8 bases. V dropped 5 bases and J dropped 3; count of bases not matched to a gene: 8. CDR3 length: 14 amino acids. CDR1 and CDR2 from the germline V gene are SQVTM and ANQGSEA.

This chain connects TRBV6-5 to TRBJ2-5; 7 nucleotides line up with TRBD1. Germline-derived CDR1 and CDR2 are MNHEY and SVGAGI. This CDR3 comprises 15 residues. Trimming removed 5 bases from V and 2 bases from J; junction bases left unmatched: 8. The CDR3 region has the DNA TGTGCCAGCAGTCAGGGACAGAGTCTACAAGAGACCCAGTACTTC. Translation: CASSQGQSLQETQYF.

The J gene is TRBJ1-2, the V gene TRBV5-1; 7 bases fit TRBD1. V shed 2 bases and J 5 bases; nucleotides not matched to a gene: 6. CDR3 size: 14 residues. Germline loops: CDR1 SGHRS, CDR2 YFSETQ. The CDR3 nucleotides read TGCGCCAGCAGCTTAACCGGGACAGCTTATGGCTACACCTTC. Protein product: CASSLTGTAYGYTF.

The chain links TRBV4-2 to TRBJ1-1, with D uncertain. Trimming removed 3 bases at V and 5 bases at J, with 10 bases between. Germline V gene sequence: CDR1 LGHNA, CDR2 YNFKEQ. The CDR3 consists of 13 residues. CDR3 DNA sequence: TGTGCCAGCAGCCAGTCGCGATGGACTGAAGCTTTCTTT. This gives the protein CASSQSRWTEAFF.

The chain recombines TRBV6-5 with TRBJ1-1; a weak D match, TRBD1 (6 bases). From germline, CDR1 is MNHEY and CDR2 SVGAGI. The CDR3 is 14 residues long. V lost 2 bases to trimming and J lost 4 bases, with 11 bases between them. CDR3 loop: CASSYLGAGTEAFF. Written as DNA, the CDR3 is TGTGCCAGCAGTTACCTGGGGGCAGGCACTGAAGCTTTCTTT.

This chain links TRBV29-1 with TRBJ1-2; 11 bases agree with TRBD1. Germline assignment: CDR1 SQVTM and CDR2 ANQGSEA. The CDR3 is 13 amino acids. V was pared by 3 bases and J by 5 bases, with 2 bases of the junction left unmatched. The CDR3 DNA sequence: TGCAGCGTTGAGGGACAGGGGGGTTATGGCTACACCTTC. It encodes CSVEGQGGYGYTF.

The CDR3 coding sequence is TGTGCCAGCAGTTTATGGGGTGGAGGTGGCTACACCTTC. It specifies CASSLWGGGGYTF. The genes are TRBV27 and TRBJ1-2; no definite D call. V dropped 1 base and J dropped 7 bases, with 10 bases sitting between them. This CDR3 has 13 residues. Germline V gene lookup returns CDR1 MNHEY and CDR2 SMNVEV (reference sequence).

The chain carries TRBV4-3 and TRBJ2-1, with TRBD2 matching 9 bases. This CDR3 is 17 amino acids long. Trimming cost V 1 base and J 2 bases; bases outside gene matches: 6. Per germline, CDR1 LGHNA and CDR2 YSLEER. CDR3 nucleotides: TGCGCCAGCAGCCAAGCAGGCAGCGGGAGGACCTACAATGAGCAGTTCTTC. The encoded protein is CASSQAGSGRTYNEQFF.

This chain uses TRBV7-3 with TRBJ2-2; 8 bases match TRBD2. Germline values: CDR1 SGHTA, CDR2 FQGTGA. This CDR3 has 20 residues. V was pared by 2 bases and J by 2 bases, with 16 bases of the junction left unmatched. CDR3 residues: CASSLSSLGLAGTNTGELFF. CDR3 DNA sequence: TGTGCCAGCAGCTTATCGTCCCTCGGGTTAGCGGGGACTAACACCGGGGAGCTGTTTTTT.

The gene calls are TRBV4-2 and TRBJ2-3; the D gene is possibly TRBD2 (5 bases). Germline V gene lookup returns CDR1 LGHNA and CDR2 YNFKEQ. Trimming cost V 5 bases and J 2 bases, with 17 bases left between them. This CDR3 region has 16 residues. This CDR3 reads CASSLRRGNPTDTQYF. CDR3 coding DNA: TGTGCCAGCAGCTTAAGACGGGGAAACCCCACAGATACGCAGTATTTT.

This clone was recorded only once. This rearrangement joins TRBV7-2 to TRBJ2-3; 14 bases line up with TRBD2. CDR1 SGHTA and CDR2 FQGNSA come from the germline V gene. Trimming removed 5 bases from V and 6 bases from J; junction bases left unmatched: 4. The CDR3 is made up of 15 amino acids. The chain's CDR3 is CASSKGTSGSDTQYF. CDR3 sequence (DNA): TGTGCCAGCAGCAAGGGGACTAGCGGGAGTGATACGCAGTATTTT.